This passage covers 9 T cell receptor beta chains from one sample sequenced in a study of control samples from healthy donors and cancer patients. TCRdb's table, derived via immunoSEQ multiplex PCR, lists solely in-frame clones and lacks some. Counted here are around 140,000 clones, approximately 91% occurring once; the ten biggest clones make up roughly 3.2%. Material: blood. The origin of the receptors is a man under 40 in good health.

The rearrangement joins TRBV3-1 (or the pseudogene TRBV3-2) to TRBJ2-3, with 8 bases that match TRBD2. CDR3 length equals 18 residues. CDR1 is LGHDT and CDR2 is YNNKEL in the germline V gene (reference sequence). With 4 bases clipped from V and 0 bases from J, the junction kept 12 bases outside the gene matches. CDR3 coding DNA: TGTGCCAGCAGCCCAGGTCGACGGGGGGGCTTAAGCACAGATACGCAGTATTTT. Translating gives CASSPGRRGGLSTDTQYF.

This clone was observed a handful of times. CDR3 region: CASRGGQGNYEQYF. The CDR3 coding sequence is TGTGCCAGCAGGGGGGGACAGGGCAACTACGAGCAGTACTTC. The genes are TRBV6-5 and TRBJ2-7; TRBD1 matches at 9 bases. The germline gives CDR1 MNHEY, CDR2 SVGAGI. This CDR3 has 14 residues. V was clipped by 6 bases and J by 3 bases; unmatched bases: 6.

The chain employs TRBV11-2 and TRBJ2-7; D is unclear. From germline, CDR1 is SGHAT and CDR2 FQNNGV. The CDR3 is 14 amino acids. The V gene lost 3 bases and the J gene lost 1 base, with 10 bases spanning the gap. The CDR3 sequence: CASSLGIGSYEQYF. CDR3 DNA sequence: TGTGCCAGCAGCTTGGGAATAGGGTCCTACGAGCAGTACTTC.

The V gene is TRBV28, the J gene TRBJ1-2, with unresolved D. This CDR3 has 13 amino acids. Trimming stripped 8 bases from V and 9 bases from J, with 19 bases between. The V gene's germline CDR1 is MDHEN and CDR2 SYDVKM. CDR3 sequence reads: CASYLNSPISYTF. CDR3 bases: TGTGCCAGCTACTTGAATTCCCCGATAAGCTACACCTTC.

V usage is TRBV10-1 and J usage is TRBJ2-7; no definite D call. The CDR3 loop spans 9 amino acids. CDR1 is WNHNN and CDR2 is SYGVQD in the germline V gene (reference sequence). The V gene lost 9 bases and the J gene lost 6 bases, with 6 bases spanning the gap. CDR3 protein: CASRSEQYF. The DNA for the CDR3 is TGCGCCAGTAGGAGCGAGCAGTACTTC.

V is TRBV27 and J is TRBJ2-3; TRBD2 matches 8 bases. The trim removed 4 bases at V and 6 bases at J, leaving 6 bases unmatched. Germline values: CDR1 MNHEY, CDR2 SMNVEV (reference sequence). The CDR3 consists of 14 residues. CDR3 coding DNA: TGTGCCAGCAGTTCCCTGACTAGCGTTGATACGCAGTATTTT. Translation: CASSSLTSVDTQYF.

This clone appeared once. V is TRBV7-9 and J is TRBJ1-2, with D possibly TRBD1 on 5 matching bases. This CDR3 is built from 11 residues. V was pared by 4 bases and J by 7 bases, with 7 bases between. Looked up from germline, CDR1 is SEHNR and CDR2 is FQNEAQ (reference sequence). CDR3 DNA sequence: TGTGCCAGCAGCTCAGGGTTTGGCTACACCTTC. Translation gives CASSSGFGYTF.

The CDR3, as DNA: TGTGCCAGCAGCTTAGGTGCCAGCTCCTACAATGAGCAGTTCTTC. This codes for CASSLGASSYNEQFF. The V and J genes are TRBV7-9 and TRBJ2-1; no clear D gene. CDR3 length equals 15 residues. Germline CDR1 is SEHNR and CDR2 is FQNEAQ (reference sequence). V was pared by 1 base and J by 0 bases, with 7 bases between.

The rearrangement joins TRBV7-2 to TRBJ2-5, with 12 bases identical to TRBD1. From germline, CDR1 is SGHTA and CDR2 FQGNSA. V shed 0 bases and J 4 bases; nucleotides not matched to a gene: 6. The CDR3 spans 17 residues. CDR3 DNA sequence: TGTGCCAGCAGCTTAGCGCTAGGGACAGGGGGCATAGAGACCCAGTACTTC. Its translation is CASSLALGTGGIETQYF.